The sequence of this TCR beta chain was determined in a study of T cell responses to AZD1222 COVID-19 vaccine. General study points: Baseline seropositivity occurred in only six AZD1222 recipients. Spike-wide coverage was observed for vaccine-associated CD4 TCRs, with dominant responses at 160-218 and 743-854. The breadth and depth of Spike-specific TCRs increased once two AZD1222 doses had been given. Samples come after the peak T cell response, not at day 14.

This clone showed up just once. What it binds is unknown. Method: immunoSEQ multiplex PCR; TCRdb's copy keeps in-frame clones and lacks some. This sample has around 180,000 clones, with 85% to 90% found just once. The CDR3 covers 14 residues. V lost 3 bases, J lost 2 bases, and 13 bases lay in between. Germline-derived CDR1 and CDR2 are GTSNPN and SVGIG (reference sequence). The material was peripheral blood, obtained on day 0 of AZD1222 vaccination. The receptor comes from an adult in good health. The gene calls are TRBV30 and TRBJ1-2; D not certain. CDR3 sequence (DNA): TGTGCCTGGAGGGTTGCGGGAGGCAACTATGGCTACACCTTC. Its translation: CAWRVAGGNYGYTF. Filled out from reference TRBV30 and TRBJ1-2, the complete variable domain reads SQTIHQWPATLVQPVGSPLSLECTVEGTSNPNLYWYRQAAGRGLQLLFYSVGIGQISSEVPQNLSASRPQDRQFILSSKKLLLSDSGFYLCAWRVAGGNYGYTFGSGTRLTVV.